Below are 8 T cell receptor beta chains sequenced from a single sample in a study of T cell clusters in autoimmune cytopenias. One tube held mixed TRB-A and TRB-B primer pools for touch-down PCR. With the multiplex PCR reads reprocessed, TCRdb shows one record per CDR3 protein and no DNA. Its listing shows some 7,800 distinct CDR3 sequences. TRB was amplified from about 270 ng of peripheral blood genomic DNA per sample. Input material: peripheral blood. These receptors came from a human donor with an autoimmune cytopenia or autoimmune hepatitis (not recorded which).

Measured by frequency, this clonotype is medium-sized. This chain joins TRBV20-1 and TRBJ2-7. The CDR3 runs to 14 residues. The germline gives CDR1 DFQATT, CDR2 SNEGSKA (reference sequence). The CDR3 sequence: CSARVEGKNYEQYF.

The chain employs TRBV9 and TRBJ2-2. This CDR3 has 12 amino acids. Looked up from germline, CDR1 is SGDLS and CDR2 is YYNGEE. The CDR3 here is CASSVDGGELFF.

The chain employs TRBV25-1 and TRBJ2-7; TCRdb gives TRBD2 as the D gene, but with no DNA this cannot be confirmed. Germline V gives CDR1 MGHDK, CDR2 SYGVNS. CDR3 length equals 14 residues. The CDR3: CASSEEYSGSEQYF.

The chain is built from TRBV5-6 and TRBJ1-5; the TCRdb D gene call, TRBD1, has no DNA to confirm it. The CDR3 runs to 15 residues. CDR1 and CDR2 from the germline V gene are SGHDT and YYEEEE. CDR3 residues: CASSFRGLSNQPQHF.

The chain recombines TRBV27 with TRBJ1-1; TCRdb indicates TRBD1, and absent DNA this call remains unverified. Looked up from germline, CDR1 is MNHEY and CDR2 is SMNVEV (reference sequence). CDR3 length: 13 residues. The CDR3: CASRRTGYTEAFF.

This clonotype is classed as medium-sized by frequency. The chain links TRBV7-6 to TRBJ2-5; the TRBD2 assignment by TCRdb is unverifiable without DNA. The CDR3 consists of 15 residues. Germline-derived CDR1 and CDR2 are SGHVS and FNYEAQ. CDR3 in amino acids: CASSLAIGSKETQYF.

The chain joins TRBV6-1 to TRBJ2-7; TCRdb lists TRBD1, though no DNA is available to test this call. The CDR3 sequence is 15 residues long. CDR1 and CDR2 from the germline V gene are MNHNS and SASEGT. CDR3 residues: CASSEPGQKTYEQYF.

This clonotype counts as medium-sized (0.01 to 0.1%) by frequency. The chain uses TRBV5-6 and TRBJ2-7; TCRdb's assignment of TRBD1 cannot be checked, as there is no DNA. Germline loops: CDR1 SGHDT, CDR2 YYEEEE. The CDR3 has 12 residues. This CDR3 is CASSGTAYEQYF.